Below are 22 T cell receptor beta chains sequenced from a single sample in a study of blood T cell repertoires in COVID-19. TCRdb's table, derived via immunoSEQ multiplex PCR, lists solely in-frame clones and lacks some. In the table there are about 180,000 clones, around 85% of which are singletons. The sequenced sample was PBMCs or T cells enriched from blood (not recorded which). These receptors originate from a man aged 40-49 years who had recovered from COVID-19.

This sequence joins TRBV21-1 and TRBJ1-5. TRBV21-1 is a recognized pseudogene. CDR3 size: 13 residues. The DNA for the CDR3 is TGTGCCAGCAGCAGATCCTTTAGCCAGCCCCAGCATTTT. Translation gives CASSRSFSQPQHF.

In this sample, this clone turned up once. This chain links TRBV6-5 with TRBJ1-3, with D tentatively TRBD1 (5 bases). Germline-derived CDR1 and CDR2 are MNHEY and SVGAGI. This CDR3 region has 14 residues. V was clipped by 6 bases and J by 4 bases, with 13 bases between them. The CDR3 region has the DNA TGTGCCAGCAGCCGGGGGAGTCTCGGAAACACCATATATTTT. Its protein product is CASSRGSLGNTIYF.

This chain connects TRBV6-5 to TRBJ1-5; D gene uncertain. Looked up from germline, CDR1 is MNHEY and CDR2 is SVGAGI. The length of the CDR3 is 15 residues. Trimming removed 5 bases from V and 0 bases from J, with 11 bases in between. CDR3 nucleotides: TGTGCCAGCAGTACTGGGGAGGGTAGCAATCAGCCCCAGCATTTT. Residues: CASSTGEGSNQPQHF.

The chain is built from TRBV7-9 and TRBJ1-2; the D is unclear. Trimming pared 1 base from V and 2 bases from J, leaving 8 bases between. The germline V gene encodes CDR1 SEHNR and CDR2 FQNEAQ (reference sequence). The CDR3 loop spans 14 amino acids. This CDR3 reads CASSLEVENYGYTF. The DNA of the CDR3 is TGTGCCAGCAGCTTAGAGGTGGAGAACTATGGCTACACCTTC.

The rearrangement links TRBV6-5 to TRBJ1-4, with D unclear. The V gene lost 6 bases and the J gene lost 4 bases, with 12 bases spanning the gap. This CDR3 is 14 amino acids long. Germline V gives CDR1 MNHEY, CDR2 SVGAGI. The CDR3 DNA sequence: TGTGCCAGCAGCCCCCGGCAGGTTAATGAAAAACTGTTTTTT. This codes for CASSPRQVNEKLFF.

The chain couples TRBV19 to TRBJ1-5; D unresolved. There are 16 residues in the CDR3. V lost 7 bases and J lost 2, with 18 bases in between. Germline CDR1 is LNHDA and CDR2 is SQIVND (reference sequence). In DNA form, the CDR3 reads TGTGCCAGTACCCAAATCGGGTCCTTCGGCAATCAGCCCCAGCATTTT. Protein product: CASTQIGSFGNQPQHF.

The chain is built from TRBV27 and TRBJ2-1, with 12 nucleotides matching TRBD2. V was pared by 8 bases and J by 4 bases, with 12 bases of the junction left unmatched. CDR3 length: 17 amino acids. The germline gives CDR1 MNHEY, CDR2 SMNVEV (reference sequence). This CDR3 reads CASRPPRTSGAYNEQFF. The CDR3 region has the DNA TGTGCCAGCCGACCCCCGAGGACTAGCGGGGCATACAATGAGCAGTTCTTC.

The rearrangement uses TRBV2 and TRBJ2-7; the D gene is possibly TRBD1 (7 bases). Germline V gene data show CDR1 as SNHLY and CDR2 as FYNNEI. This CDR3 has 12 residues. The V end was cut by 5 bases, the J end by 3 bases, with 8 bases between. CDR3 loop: CASSQGGYEQYF. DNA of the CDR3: TGTGCCAGCAGTCAGGGGGGCTACGAGCAGTACTTC.

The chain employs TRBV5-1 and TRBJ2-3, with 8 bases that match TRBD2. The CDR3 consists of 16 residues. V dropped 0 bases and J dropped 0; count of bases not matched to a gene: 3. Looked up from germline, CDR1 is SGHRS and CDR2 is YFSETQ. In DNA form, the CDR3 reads TGCGCCAGCAGCTTGGCAACTAGCGGAAGCACAGATACGCAGTATTTT. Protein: CASSLATSGSTDTQYF.

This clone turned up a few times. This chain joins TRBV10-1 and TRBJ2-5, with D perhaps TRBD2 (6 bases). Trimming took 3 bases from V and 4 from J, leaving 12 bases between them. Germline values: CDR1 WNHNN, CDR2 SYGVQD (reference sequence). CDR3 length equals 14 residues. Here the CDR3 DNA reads TGCGCCAGCAGTGATCGGTACGGGGGAGAGACCCAGTACTTC. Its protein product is CASSDRYGGETQYF.

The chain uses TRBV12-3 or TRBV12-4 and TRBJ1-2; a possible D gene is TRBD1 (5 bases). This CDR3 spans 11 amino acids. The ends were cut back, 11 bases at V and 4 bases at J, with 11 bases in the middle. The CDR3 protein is CAQGSSYGYTF. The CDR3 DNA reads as TGTGCCCAGGGATCTTCCTATGGCTACACCTTC.

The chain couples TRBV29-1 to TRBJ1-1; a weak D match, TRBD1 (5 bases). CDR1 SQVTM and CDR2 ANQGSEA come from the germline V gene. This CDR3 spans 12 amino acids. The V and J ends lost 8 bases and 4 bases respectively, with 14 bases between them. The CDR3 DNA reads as TGCAGCAGCAACTCGGGGGGCACTGAAGCTTTCTTT. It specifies CSSNSGGTEAFF.

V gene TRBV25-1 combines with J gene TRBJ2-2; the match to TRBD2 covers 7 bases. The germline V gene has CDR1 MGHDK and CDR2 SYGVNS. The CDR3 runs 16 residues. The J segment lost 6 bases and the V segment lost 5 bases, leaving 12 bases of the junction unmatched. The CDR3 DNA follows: TGTGCCAGCAGTAGCGGGACTCCGGCGGGGGCCGGGGAGCTGTTTTTT. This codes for CASSSGTPAGAGELFF.

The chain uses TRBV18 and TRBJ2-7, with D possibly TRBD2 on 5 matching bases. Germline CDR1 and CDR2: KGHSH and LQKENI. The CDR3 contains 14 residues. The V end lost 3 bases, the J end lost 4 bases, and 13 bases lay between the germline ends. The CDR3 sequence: CASSPTTRGYEQYF. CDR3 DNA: TGTGCCAGCTCACCGACGACAAGAGGGTACGAGCAGTACTTC.

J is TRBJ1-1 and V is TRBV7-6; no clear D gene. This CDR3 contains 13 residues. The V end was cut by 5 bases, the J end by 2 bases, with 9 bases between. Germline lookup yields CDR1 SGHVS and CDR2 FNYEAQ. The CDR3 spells CASSLSSNTEAFF. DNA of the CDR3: TGTGCCAGCAGCCTATCGTCAAACACTGAAGCTTTCTTT. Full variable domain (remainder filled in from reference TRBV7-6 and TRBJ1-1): GAGVSQSPRYKVTKRGQDVALRCDPISGHVSLYWYRQALGQGPEFLTYFNYEAQQDKSGLPNDRFSAERPEGSISTLTIQRTEQRDSAMYRCASSLSSNTEAFFGQGTRLTVV.

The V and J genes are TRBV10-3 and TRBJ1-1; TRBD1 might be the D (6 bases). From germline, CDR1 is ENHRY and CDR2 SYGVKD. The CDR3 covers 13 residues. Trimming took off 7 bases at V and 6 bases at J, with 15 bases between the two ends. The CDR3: CAITLGAGAEAFF. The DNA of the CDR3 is TGTGCCATCACTCTGGGGGCAGGGGCTGAAGCTTTCTTT.

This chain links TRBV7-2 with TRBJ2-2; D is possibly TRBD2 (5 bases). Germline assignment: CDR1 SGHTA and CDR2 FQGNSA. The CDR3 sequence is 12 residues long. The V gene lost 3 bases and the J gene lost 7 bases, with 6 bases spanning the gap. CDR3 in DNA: TGTGCCAGCAGCTTGGGAGTCGGGGAGCTGTTTTTT. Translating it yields CASSLGVGELFF.

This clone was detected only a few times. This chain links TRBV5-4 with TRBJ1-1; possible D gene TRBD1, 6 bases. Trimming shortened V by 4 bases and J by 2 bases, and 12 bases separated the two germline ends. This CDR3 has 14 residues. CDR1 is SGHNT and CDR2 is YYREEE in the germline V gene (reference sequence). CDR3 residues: CASSMQGINTEAFF. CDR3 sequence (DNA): TGTGCCAGCAGCATGCAGGGGATAAACACTGAAGCTTTCTTT.

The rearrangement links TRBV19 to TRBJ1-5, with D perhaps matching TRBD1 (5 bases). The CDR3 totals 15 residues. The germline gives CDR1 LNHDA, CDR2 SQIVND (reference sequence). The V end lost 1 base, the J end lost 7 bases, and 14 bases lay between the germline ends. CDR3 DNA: TGTGCCAGTAGTATAGTGGGGGGGTCGGAGCAGCCCCAGCATTTT. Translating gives CASSIVGGSEQPQHF.

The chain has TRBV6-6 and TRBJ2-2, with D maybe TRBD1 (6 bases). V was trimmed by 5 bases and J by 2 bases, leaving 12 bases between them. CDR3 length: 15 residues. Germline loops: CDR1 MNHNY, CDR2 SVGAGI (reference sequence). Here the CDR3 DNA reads TGTGCCAGCAGTCCCGGGACACTCAACACCGGGGAGCTGTTTTTT. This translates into CASSPGTLNTGELFF.

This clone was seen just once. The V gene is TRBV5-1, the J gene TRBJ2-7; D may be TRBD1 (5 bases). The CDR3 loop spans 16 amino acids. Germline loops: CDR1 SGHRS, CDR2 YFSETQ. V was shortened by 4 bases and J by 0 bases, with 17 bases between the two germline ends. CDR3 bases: TGCGCCAGCAGCGCGCCTACCGACAGATCCTCCTACGAGCAGTACTTC. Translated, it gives CASSAPTDRSSYEQYF.

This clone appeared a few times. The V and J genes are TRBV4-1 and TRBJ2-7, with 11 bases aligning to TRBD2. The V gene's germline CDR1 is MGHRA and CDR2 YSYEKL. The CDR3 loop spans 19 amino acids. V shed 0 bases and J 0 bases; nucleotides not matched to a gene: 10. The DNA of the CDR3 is TGCGCCAGCAGCCAAGACGGGACTAGCGGCACCGGATTCTCCTACGAGCAGTACTTC. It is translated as CASSQDGTSGTGFSYEQYF.